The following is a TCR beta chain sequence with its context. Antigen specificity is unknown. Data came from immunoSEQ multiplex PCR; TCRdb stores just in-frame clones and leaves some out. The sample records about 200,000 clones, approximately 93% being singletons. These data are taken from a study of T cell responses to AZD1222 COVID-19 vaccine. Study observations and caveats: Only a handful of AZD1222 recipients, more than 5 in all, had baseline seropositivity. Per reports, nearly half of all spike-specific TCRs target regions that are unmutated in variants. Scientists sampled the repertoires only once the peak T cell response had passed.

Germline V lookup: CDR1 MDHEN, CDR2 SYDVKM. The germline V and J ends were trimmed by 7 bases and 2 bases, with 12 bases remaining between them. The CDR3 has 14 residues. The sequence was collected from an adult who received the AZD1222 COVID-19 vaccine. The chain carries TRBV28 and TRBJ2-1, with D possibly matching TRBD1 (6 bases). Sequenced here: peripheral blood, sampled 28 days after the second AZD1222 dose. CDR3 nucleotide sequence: TGTGCCAGCACCCAGGGGATCGCCTACAATGAGCAGTTCTTC. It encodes CASTQGIAYNEQFF.